A single TCR beta chain is shown here with its context. The data belong to a study of T cell changes during pregnancy in multiple sclerosis. Assay: immunoSEQ multiplex PCR; the TCRdb copy retains only in-frame clones and omits some. The repertoire holds tens of thousands of clones, 85% to 95% seen once, with approximately 2.8% in the top ten. This TCR derives from a female donor in good health, enrolled as a control in a pregnancy study. The sample in question was peripheral blood, obtained in the third trimester of pregnancy.

This CDR3 reads CASTLQGAGQETQYF. Here the CDR3 DNA reads TGCGCCAGCACCCTCCAGGGGGCGGGTCAAGAGACCCAGTACTTC. V usage is TRBV5-1 and J usage is TRBJ2-5; TRBD1 aligns across 8 bases. Germline values: CDR1 SGHRS, CDR2 YFSETQ. V was pared by 6 bases and J by 2 bases, with 9 bases of the junction left unmatched. The CDR3 loop spans 15 amino acids.